A selection of T cell receptor beta chains follows, all from one sample in a study of blood T cell repertoires in COVID-19. Produced via immunoSEQ multiplex PCR; TCRdb's table is partial and in-frame only. The repertoire includes roughly 110,000 clones, 81% of them detected once, and 1.5% to 1.9% sits in the top ten. The sample consisted of peripheral blood. These receptors were taken from a man aged 45-65 years with acute or convalescent COVID-19. Both conserved end residues are part of each CDR3. D genes are given only for firm matches. The listing skips clone size in some rows; elsewhere it reads once, few, many or a size class.

>NA|TRBJ1-4|TRBV28|TRBD1
CASSPPGTGGEKLFF
TGTGCCAGCAGTCCCCCGGGGACAGGGGGTGAAAAACTGTTTTTT
>NA|TRBJ1-2|TRBV6-4|NA
CASSGRAGTPYGYTF
TGTGCCAGCAGTGGGAGGGCAGGCACCCCCTATGGCTACACCTTC
>NA|TRBJ2-1|TRBV27|TRBD2
CASGGGGGHGDEQFF
TGTGCCAGCGGAGGTGGCGGGGGTCATGGGGATGAGCAGTTCTTC
>NA|TRBJ2-7|TRBV11-1|TRBD2
CASSPISGAYEQYF
TGTGCCAGCAGCCCTATTAGCGGGGCTTACGAGCAGTACTTC
>NA|TRBJ1-5|TRBV24-1|TRBD1
CATSAPGQGQPQHF
TGTGCCACCAGTGCCCCCGGACAGGGTCAGCCCCAGCATTTT
>few|TRBJ2-2|TRBV5-1|NA
CASSWGDGSTSNTGELFF
TGCGCCAGCAGCTGGGGGGACGGTTCTACTTCGAACACCGGGGAGCTGTTTTTT
>NA|TRBJ1-2|TRBV6-5|TRBD1
CASSPDRVGYGYTF
TGTGCCAGCAGTCCGGACAGGGTGGGCTATGGCTACACCTTC
>once|TRBJ1-4|TRBV7-9|NA
CASSTGGNEKLFF
TGTGCCAGCAGCACGGGGGGGAATGAAAAACTGTTTTTT
>NA|TRBJ1-4|TRBV7-9|NA
CASSPPGHEKLFF
TGTGCCAGCAGCCCCCCAGGGCACGAAAAACTGTTTTTT
>NA|TRBJ2-3|TRBV7-3|TRBD2
CASSQGAGGRDTQYF
TGTGCCAGCAGCCAAGGAGCGGGGGGGCGAGATACGCAGTATTTT